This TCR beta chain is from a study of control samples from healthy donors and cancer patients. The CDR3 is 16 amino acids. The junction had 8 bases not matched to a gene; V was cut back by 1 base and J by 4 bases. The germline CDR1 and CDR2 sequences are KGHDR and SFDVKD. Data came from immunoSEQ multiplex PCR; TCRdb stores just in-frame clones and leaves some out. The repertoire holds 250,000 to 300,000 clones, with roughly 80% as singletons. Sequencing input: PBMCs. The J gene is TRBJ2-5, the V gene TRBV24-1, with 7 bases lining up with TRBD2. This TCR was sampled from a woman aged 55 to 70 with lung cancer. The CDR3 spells CATSDFRRENVETQYF. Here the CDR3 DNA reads TGTGCCACCAGTGATTTCAGGCGGGAGAACGTAGAGACCCAGTACTTC.